These 23 T cell receptor beta chains were sequenced from one sample in a study of T cell responses to AZD1222 COVID-19 vaccine. Data came from immunoSEQ multiplex PCR; TCRdb stores just in-frame clones and leaves some out. The table has tens of thousands of clones, over 80% seen once. Here the sequenced sample was peripheral blood, taken on day 0 of MenACWY control vaccination. These receptors came from an adult in good health.

The chain couples TRBV5-1 to TRBJ2-2; no definite D call. With 4 bases removed from V and 6 bases from J, the gap between germline ends came to 10 bases. The CDR3 contains 13 residues. The germline CDR1 and CDR2 sequences are SGHRS and YFSETQ. The CDR3 spells CASSPPISGELFF. CDR3 DNA sequence: TGCGCCAGCAGCCCTCCTATTTCCGGGGAGCTGTTTTTT.

This clone was observed a single time. This chain links TRBV4-1 with TRBJ2-3, with TRBD1 as a possible D gene (6 bases). V gave up 1 base and J gave up 5 bases, with 13 bases separating them. The CDR3 contains 15 residues. Germline lookup yields CDR1 MGHRA and CDR2 YSYEKL. The CDR3 nucleotides read TGCGCCAGCAGCCAAGTCAGAGGGGGTATAGATACGCAGTATTTT. It yields the protein CASSQVRGGIDTQYF.

The chain couples TRBV19 to TRBJ2-7; 7 bases align to TRBD2. J was trimmed by 0 bases and V by 7 bases; bases with no gene match: 3. The CDR3 sequence is 13 residues long. Germline loops: CDR1 LNHDA, CDR2 SQIVND (reference sequence). The CDR3 DNA sequence: TGTGCCAGTAAGCGGGACGGCTCCTACGAGCAGTACTTC. It specifies CASKRDGSYEQYF.

This chain connects TRBV2 to TRBJ1-2; D gene uncertain. Trimming pared 4 bases from V and 5 bases from J, leaving 17 bases between. CDR1 and CDR2 (germline): SNHLY, FYNNEI. The CDR3 has 15 amino acids. The CDR3 loop reads CASSGAGTLEYGYTF. In nucleotides, the CDR3 is TGTGCCAGCAGTGGGGCAGGAACTTTGGAGTATGGCTACACCTTC.

Here the CDR3 DNA reads TGTGCCTGGAGGGAGTTCGGCGGGGAGCTGTTTTTT. Its protein is CAWREFGGELFF. J is TRBJ2-2 and V is TRBV30, with D unresolved. Germline-derived CDR1 and CDR2 are GTSNPN and SVGIG (reference sequence). CDR3 length: 12 amino acids. V lost 3 bases and J lost 7, with 9 bases in between.

The chain carries TRBV2 and TRBJ2-7; D may be TRBD2 (6 bases). Per germline, CDR1 SNHLY and CDR2 FYNNEI. With 7 bases removed from V and 6 bases from J, the gap between germline ends came to 28 bases. The CDR3 length is 17 residues. The CDR3 DNA follows: TGTGCCAGCACCAAGGAGGTAGCGGTACTTTCCCCGGCCGAGCAGTACTTC. Residues: CASTKEVAVLSPAEQYF.

The chain uses TRBV7-9 and TRBJ1-2, with 7 bases identical to TRBD1. Germline-derived CDR1 and CDR2 are SEHNR and FQNEAQ (reference sequence). This CDR3 is built from 17 residues. The J segment lost 3 bases and the V segment lost 6 bases, leaving 16 bases of the junction unmatched. In DNA form, the CDR3 reads TGTGCCAGCAGTTATTTTACTTCGCAGGGGGTTTACTATGGCTACACCTTC. Protein sequence: CASSYFTSQGVYYGYTF.

V and J are TRBV9 and TRBJ2-3; tentatively, D is TRBD2 (6 bases). This CDR3 contains 13 residues. Trimming removed 4 bases at V and 4 bases at J, with 10 bases between. Germline V lookup: CDR1 SGDLS, CDR2 YYNGEE. CDR3 nucleotides: TGTGCCAGCAGCTCCGGACTACCAGATACGCAGTATTTT. Its protein product is CASSSGLPDTQYF.

The chain combines TRBV3-1 (or the pseudogene TRBV3-2) with TRBJ1-1; D possibly corresponds to TRBD1 (6 bases). V lost 1 base, J lost 11 bases, and 11 bases lay in between. CDR1 and CDR2 (germline): LGHDT, YNNKEL (reference sequence). The CDR3 length is 12 residues. The CDR3 bases are TGTGCCAGCAGCCAAGTCGGACAGAGCGCTTTCTTT. It specifies CASSQVGQSAFF.

J is TRBJ1-1 and V is TRBV29-1; D gene unclear. The CDR3 spans 15 residues. V gave up 3 bases and J gave up 0 bases, with 14 bases separating them. The germline V gene has CDR1 SQVTM and CDR2 ANQGSEA. CDR3 region: CSVDAGRGMNTEAFF. In DNA form, the CDR3 reads TGCAGCGTTGATGCCGGCCGAGGGATGAACACTGAAGCTTTCTTT.

The DNA for the CDR3 is TGCGCCAGCAGCTCCTCTAGCGGGAGGCTGAATGAGCAGTTCTTC. It encodes CASSSSSGRLNEQFF. The chain joins TRBV5-1 to TRBJ2-1; TRBD2 matches 11 bases. This CDR3 has 15 residues. The germline CDR1 and CDR2 sequences are SGHRS and YFSETQ. J gave up 7 bases and V 3 bases, and 6 bases lay outside the gene matches.

The V and J genes are TRBV13 and TRBJ1-2; tentative D call: TRBD1 (5 bases). The CDR3 contains 14 residues. Germline CDR1 reads PRHDT; CDR2 reads FYEKMQ (reference sequence). Trimming took 1 base from V and 6 from J, leaving 12 bases between them. The CDR3 spells CASSLAGGANGYTF. CDR3 DNA: TGTGCCAGCAGCTTAGCGGGAGGGGCGAATGGCTACACCTTC.

This chain connects TRBV19 to TRBJ2-7; tentative D call: TRBD1 (6 bases). Trimming pared 1 base from V and 2 bases from J, leaving 9 bases between. The CDR3 is 14 residues long. Germline CDR1 is LNHDA and CDR2 is SQIVND (reference sequence). The CDR3: CASSIGQETYEQYF. CDR3 sequence (DNA): TGTGCCAGTAGTATAGGACAGGAGACCTACGAGCAGTACTTC.

The CDR3 loop is CASSLIQGSYEQYF. In DNA, the CDR3 is TGTGCCAGCAGCTTAATACAGGGCTCCTACGAGCAGTACTTC. V gene TRBV6-5 combines with J gene TRBJ2-7, with D maybe TRBD1 (6 bases). The CDR3 spans 14 residues. The germline CDR1 and CDR2 sequences are MNHEY and SVGAGI. V shed 6 bases and J shed 0 bases, with 12 bases lying between them.

The rearrangement joins TRBV6-5 to TRBJ1-5; D might be TRBD1 (5 bases). With 0 bases removed from V and 7 bases from J, the gap between germline ends came to 13 bases. CDR3 length: 15 residues. Germline assignment: CDR1 MNHEY and CDR2 SVGAGI. CDR3 sequence (DNA): TGTGCCAGCAGTTACTCGTTCGGGGGGGAACAGCCCCAGCATTTT. This codes for CASSYSFGGEQPQHF.

This rearrangement joins TRBV9 to TRBJ2-2, with D hard to call. The CDR3 consists of 13 residues. The V end was cut by 2 bases, the J end by 7 bases, with 9 bases between. The V gene's germline CDR1 is SGDLS and CDR2 YYNGEE. This CDR3 reads CASSVAVVGELFF. CDR3 sequence (DNA): TGTGCCAGCAGCGTGGCGGTGGTCGGGGAGCTGTTTTTT.

The chain combines TRBV6-1 with TRBJ1-2; D not resolved. CDR1 is MNHNS and CDR2 is SASEGT in the germline V gene. Trimming took 2 bases from V and 0 from J, leaving 7 bases between them. This CDR3 is built from 14 residues. The CDR3 is CASSERSSNYGYTF. In DNA form, the CDR3 reads TGTGCCAGCAGTGAAAGGTCCTCTAACTATGGCTACACCTTC.

The chain is built from TRBV3-1 (or the pseudogene TRBV3-2) and TRBJ1-6, with a tentative D call TRBD1 (5 bases). V was clipped by 2 bases and J by 7 bases, with 12 bases between them. This CDR3 region has 15 residues. Germline CDR1 reads LGHDT; CDR2 reads YNNKEL (reference sequence). DNA for the CDR3: TGTGCCAGCAGCCAAAATGACAGTCCGAATTCACCCCTCCACTTT. This encodes CASSQNDSPNSPLHF.

The chain recombines TRBV13 with TRBJ1-5, with 9 bases matching TRBD1. CDR3 size: 19 residues. Trimming cost V 2 bases and J 4 bases; bases outside gene matches: 15. Germline-derived CDR1 and CDR2 are PRHDT and FYEKMQ (reference sequence). The CDR3 nucleotides read TGTGCCAGCAGCTTATCCACATGGGGGGGACAGGGAGGAAATCAGCCCCAGCATTTT. Translating gives CASSLSTWGGQGGNQPQHF.

In DNA form, the CDR3 reads TGTGCCAGCAGCCCTGAGGGGACAGGGAGTGAAGCTTTCTTT. Encoded protein: CASSPEGTGSEAFF. The chain couples TRBV3-1 (or the pseudogene TRBV3-2) to TRBJ1-1, with 9 positions matching TRBD1. The CDR3 runs to 14 residues. Germline V gives CDR1 LGHDT, CDR2 YNNKEL (reference sequence). Germline trimming cut 4 bases from V and 7 bases from J; bases unmatched to any gene: 7.

The chain links TRBV27 to TRBJ1-1; D possibly corresponds to TRBD1 (6 bases). The CDR3 loop spans 15 amino acids. Trimming removed 6 bases from V and 0 bases from J, with 14 bases in between. The germline V gene has CDR1 MNHEY and CDR2 SMNVEV (reference sequence). The CDR3 DNA sequence: TGTGCCAGCAGGTCAGGGGCCCAACTGAACACTGAAGCTTTCTTT. Amino acid sequence: CASRSGAQLNTEAFF.

This chain uses TRBV19 with TRBJ1-2; D is perhaps TRBD1 (5 bases). The germline CDR1 and CDR2 sequences are LNHDA and SQIVND (reference sequence). This CDR3 contains 12 residues. V dropped 5 bases and J dropped 4 bases, with 8 bases sitting between them. The CDR3 region has the DNA TGTGCCAGTAGTTTGAGGGGCTATGGCTACACCTTC. The encoded protein is CASSLRGYGYTF. The variable domain in full, with the rest retrieved from reference TRBV19 and TRBJ1-2, is DGGITQSPKYLFRKEGQNVTLSCEQNLNHDAMYWYRQDPGQGLRLIYYSQIVNDFQKGDIAEGYSVSREKKESFPLTVTSAQKNPTAFYLCASSLRGYGYTFGSGTRLTVV.

The chain employs TRBV19 and TRBJ2-3; D is perhaps TRBD1 (5 bases). The CDR3 loop spans 11 amino acids. Trimming took off 4 bases at V and 9 bases at J, with 8 bases between the two ends. CDR1 and CDR2 (germline): LNHDA, SQIVND (reference sequence). CDR3 in DNA: TGTGCCAGTAGTAGGCAGGGCACGCAGTATTTT. Protein sequence: CASSRQGTQYF.